A selection of T cell receptor beta chains follows, all from one sample in a study of blood T cell repertoires in COVID-19. Repertoires were generated with immunoSEQ multiplex PCR, while TCRdb's copy carries only in-frame clones and drops some. The sample carries 150,000 to 200,000 clones, around 83% recorded once. The sample comprised peripheral blood. The source is a woman in her sixties with acute or convalescent COVID-19. Each CDR3 is given with its conserved first and last residue. The order of the fields is V gene, J gene, clone size, D gene, CDR3 protein, CDR3 DNA. D genes are given only for firm matches. Where a row states a size, it is once, few, many or the class of an expanded clone; other rows omit it.

TRBV28	TRBJ1-2	-	TRBD1	CASSAGQGIGYTF	TGTGCCAGCAGCGCAGGACAGGGGATCGGCTACACCTTC
TRBV30	TRBJ2-7	-	-	CALPGLSPYEQYF	TGTGCCCTCCCCGGACTGAGCCCCTACGAGCAGTACTTC
TRBV24-1	TRBJ2-2	-	TRBD1	CATSDPFPGTANTGELFF	TGTGCCACCAGTGACCCCTTTCCCGGGACAGCTAACACCGGGGAGCTGTTTTTT
TRBV12-3/TRBV12-4	TRBJ2-1	few	TRBD2	CASGGRYNEQFF	TGTGCCAGCGGCGGGAGATACAATGAGCAGTTCTTC
TRBV30	TRBJ2-2	-	TRBD2	CARDRGLAGGVPGELFF	TGTGCCCGGGACCGGGGGCTAGCGGGAGGAGTCCCCGGGGAGCTGTTTTTT
TRBV25-1	TRBJ2-1	-	-	CASSEYGAGYEQFF	TGTGCCAGCAGTGAATATGGGGCCGGCTATGAGCAGTTCTTC
TRBV27	TRBJ1-2	few	-	CASSSGGAILYGYTF	TGTGCCAGCAGTTCTGGGGGGGCGATTCTCTATGGCTACACCTTC
TRBV28	TRBJ2-7	-	-	CASSPAGVTFQQYF	TGTGCCAGCAGTCCGGCCGGGGTTACGTTCCAGCAGTACTTC
TRBV5-4	TRBJ2-1	once	TRBD2	CASSLGSGTYNEQFF	TGTGCCAGCAGCTTGGGTAGCGGGACTTACAATGAGCAGTTCTTC
TRBV5-1	TRBJ2-1	-	TRBD2	CASSEGTSGNEQFF	TGCGCCAGCAGCGAGGGGACTAGCGGTAATGAGCAGTTCTTC
TRBV11-3	TRBJ2-2	-	-	CASTSLGELFF	TGTGCCAGCACCTCTCTCGGGGAGCTGTTTTTT
TRBV5-1	TRBJ2-1	-	-	CASSFDREMNEQFF	TGCGCCAGCAGCTTCGACCGGGAGATGAATGAGCAGTTCTTC
TRBV30	TRBJ2-3	-	TRBD1	CATGGTGGADTQYF	TGTGCTACTGGAGGAACAGGGGGAGCAGATACGCAGTATTTT
TRBV30	TRBJ2-3	-	TRBD2	CAWSGRGTDTQYF	TGTGCCTGGAGCGGGAGGGGGACAGATACGCAGTATTTT
TRBV5-1	TRBJ2-3	-	TRBD1	CASSAQGAIRTDTQYF	TGCGCCAGCAGCGCACAGGGGGCGATAAGGACAGATACGCAGTATTTT
TRBV27	TRBJ2-1	-	-	CASVGAGRSSYNEQFF	TGTGCCAGCGTGGGGGCAGGTAGGAGCTCCTACAATGAGCAGTTCTTC
TRBV19	TRBJ2-3	-	TRBD1	CASSMRDRALWTDTQYF	TGTGCCAGTAGTATGAGGGACAGGGCCCTGTGGACAGATACGCAGTATTTT
TRBV4-2	TRBJ2-5	-	TRBD1	CASSRDWDSRETQYF	TGTGCCAGCAGCCGCGATTGGGACAGCCGGGAGACCCAGTACTTC
TRBV6-5	TRBJ1-1	-	-	CASSYSSLGTEAFF	TGTGCCAGCAGTTATAGCAGCCTGGGCACTGAAGCTTTCTTT
TRBV24-1	TRBJ2-2	-	-	CATSSGANTGELFF	TGTGCCACCAGTTCAGGGGCTAACACCGGGGAGCTGTTTTTT
TRBV7-9	TRBJ2-1	-	-	CASSSLFSYNEQFF	TGTGCCAGCAGCTCCCTCTTCTCCTACAATGAGCAGTTCTTC
TRBV19	TRBJ2-2	once	TRBD2	CASSLQTSGRAGELFF	TGTGCCAGTAGTCTCCAGACTAGCGGGAGGGCCGGGGAGCTGTTTTTT
TRBV3-1/TRBV3-2	TRBJ2-1	-	TRBD2	CASSQPGLAGINEQFF	TGTGCCAGCAGCCAGCCGGGACTAGCGGGGATCAATGAGCAGTTCTTC
TRBV7-9	TRBJ1-4	-	TRBD1	CASRDRGKNEKLFF	TGTGCCAGCAGGGACAGGGGGAAGAATGAAAAACTGTTTTTT
TRBV9	TRBJ1-1	-	-	CASSLGGGTEAFF	TGTGCCAGCAGCCTCGGCGGGGGAACTGAAGCTTTCTTT
TRBV28	TRBJ2-3	-	TRBD2	CASSLGGRAKDTQYF	TGTGCCAGCAGTTTGGGCGGGAGGGCCAAGGATACGCAGTATTTT
TRBV2	TRBJ2-1	-	TRBD1	CASRTGTGTSEQFF	TGTGCCAGCAGAACCGGGACAGGGACCAGTGAGCAGTTCTTC
TRBV6-6	TRBJ2-3	-	-	CASSEGGNSDTQYF	TGTGCCAGCAGTGAGGGCGGGAATTCGGATACGCAGTATTTT
TRBV12-3/TRBV12-4	TRBJ2-1	-	TRBD2	CASSFGEGRGFF	TGTGCCAGCAGTTTCGGGGAGGGAAGGGGGTTCTTC
TRBV9	TRBJ1-1	-	-	CASSPHWRGLILGTEAFF	TGTGCCAGCAGCCCCCATTGGAGGGGCTTAATCTTGGGCACTGAAGCTTTCTTT
TRBV7-7	TRBJ2-3	-	TRBD2	CASSPGLAGADTQYF	TGTGCTAGCAGCCCGGGACTAGCGGGAGCGGATACGCAGTATTTT
TRBV4-2	TRBJ2-1	-	-	CASSQVGYEQFF	TGTGCCAGCAGCCAGGTGGGCTATGAGCAGTTCTTC
TRBV27	TRBJ2-3	-	-	CASSPRPGAADTQYF	TGTGCCAGCAGTCCCCGACCGGGAGCAGCAGATACGCAGTATTTT
TRBV2	TRBJ1-3	-	-	CASTVGNTIYF	TGTGCCAGCACGGTTGGAAACACCATATATTTT
TRBV12-5	TRBJ2-2	-	TRBD2	CASATGTNGELFF	TGTGCTAGTGCCACCGGGACTAACGGGGAGCTGTTTTTT
TRBV23-1	TRBJ2-3	-	TRBD1	CASSRQGRGTDTQYF	TGCGCCAGCAGTCGACAGGGACGGGGCACAGATACGCAGTATTTT
TRBV6-4	TRBJ1-6	-	-	CASSSTSYSPLHF	TGTGCCAGCAGCTCAACTTCCTATTCACCCCTCCACTTT
TRBV3-1/TRBV3-2	TRBJ2-3	-	-	CASSQATIIDTQYF	TGTGCCAGCAGCCAAGCGACTATAATAGATACACAGTATTTT
TRBV7-6	TRBJ2-3	-	TRBD2	CASSPLATTSGRGADTQYF	TGTGCCAGCAGCCCCCTGGCAACGACTAGCGGGAGGGGGGCAGATACGCAGTATTTT
TRBV12-3/TRBV12-4	TRBJ2-1	-	-	CASSSGDEQFF	TGTGCCAGCAGTTCAGGCGATGAGCAGTTCTTC